The T cell receptor (beta chain) described here comes from a study of blood T cell repertoires in COVID-19. Across the study: The United States, Italy and Spain were the sources of the acute and convalescent COVID-19 samples. PBMCs, B-cell-depleted T cells, or T cells were the source of the cDNA or gDNA that made up the material.

The CDR3 extends over 13 amino acids. Germline CDR1 reads MNHEY; CDR2 reads SVGAGI. V lost 11 bases to trimming and J lost 9 bases, with 17 bases between them. This clone has a single count. Authors' processing steps: The authors estimated nucleated cell counts from reference gene primer amplification. TCRdb keeps only in-frame clones here, not all; method: immunoSEQ multiplex PCR. V, J and clone size derive from that table, while D and trimming were established from the DNA sequence. The table has 150,000 to 200,000 clones, 86% seen once. This clonotype was sampled from an elderly woman in a cohort sampled during active or convalescent COVID-19. The chain recombines TRBV6-5 with TRBJ1-6, with D perhaps matching TRBD1 (6 bases). Sequencing was done on a sample of peripheral blood. The CDR3 reads CASNRDRGSPLHF. The CDR3 coding sequence is TGTGCCTCTAACAGGGATCGAGGTTCACCCCTCCACTTT.